The 27 T cell receptor beta chains in this list originate from one sample, sequenced in a study of spatial heterogeneity in lung cancer. Via MiXCR, TCRdb re-called the 5' RACE reads, giving one row per CDR3 protein. The sample includes about 120,000 distinct CDR3 sequences, approximately 11% of them seen just once. Time point specified: blood at routine non-recurrence follow-up after resection. Sample: PBMCs, taken at follow-up. The origin of the receptors is a female donor with early-stage non-small cell lung cancer.

This sequence joins TRBV18 and TRBJ2-7; D is possibly TRBD2 (6 bases). The ends were cut back, 2 bases at V and 6 bases at J, with 8 bases in the middle. Looked up from germline, CDR1 is KGHSH and CDR2 is LQKENI. The CDR3 runs to 12 residues. DNA of the CDR3: TGTGCCAGCTCACCAAGGGGAGGCGAGCAGTACTTC. It yields the protein CASSPRGGEQYF.

The table lists this clonotype with many counts. The chain uses TRBV12-3 or TRBV12-4 and TRBJ2-3; unclear D gene. The CDR3 loop spans 13 amino acids. V was clipped by 1 base and J by 7 bases, with 9 bases between them. CDR3 nucleotides: TGTGCCAGCAGTTTAGATATGGGAAATACGCAGTATTTT. Its protein is CASSLDMGNTQYF.

In its sample, this clonotype was seen a few times. The chain couples TRBV11-3 to TRBJ1-2; D not resolved. This CDR3 has 13 residues. V was trimmed by 5 bases and J by 5 bases, leaving 12 bases between them. Looked up from germline, CDR1 is SGHNT and CDR2 is YENEEA. The CDR3 here is CASSPSSSYGYTF. CDR3 bases: TGTGCCAGCAGCCCAAGCAGTTCATATGGCTACACCTTC.

This clonotype was detected a few times. This rearrangement joins TRBV28 to TRBJ2-4; D is unclear. The V end was cut by 6 bases, the J end by 5 bases, with 11 bases between. This CDR3 spans 13 amino acids. Looked up from germline, CDR1 is MDHEN and CDR2 is SYDVKM. This CDR3 reads CASSLGVENIQYF. The CDR3 DNA is TGTGCCAGCAGCCTGGGTGTCGAAAACATTCAGTACTTC.

This clonotype was counted ten times or more. V gene TRBV24-1 combines with J gene TRBJ1-2; 8 bases match TRBD1. The germline gives CDR1 KGHDR, CDR2 SFDVKD. Unmatched junction bases numbered 8, after V lost 4 bases and J lost 8 bases. The CDR3 runs to 14 residues. Written as DNA, the CDR3 is TGTGCCACCAGTGACCCGGGACAGGTTGACGGCTACACCTTC. Translation: CATSDPGQVDGYTF.

The chain employs TRBV19 and TRBJ2-3; D is unresolved. CDR1 LNHDA and CDR2 SQIVND come from the germline V gene (reference sequence). Trimming took off 0 bases at V and 4 bases at J, with 8 bases between the two ends. The CDR3 covers 14 residues. The CDR3 protein is CASSIEAGSDTQYF. The CDR3, as DNA: TGTGCCAGTAGTATAGAAGCTGGCTCAGATACGCAGTATTTT. The variable domain in full, completed from reference TRBV19 and TRBJ2-3, reads DGGITQSPKYLFRKEGQNVTLSCEQNLNHDAMYWYRQDPGQGLRLIYYSQIVNDFQKGDIAEGYSVSREKKESFPLTVTSAQKNPTAFYLCASSIEAGSDTQYFGPGTRLTVL.

This clonotype came up a few times. V is TRBV5-6 and J is TRBJ1-1; the D gene is possibly TRBD1 (6 bases). V lost 5 bases, J lost 9 bases, and 20 bases lay in between. CDR3 length: 14 residues. The germline gives CDR1 SGHDT, CDR2 YYEEEE. The chain's CDR3 is CASSYRAISDKAFF. CDR3 nucleotide sequence: TGTGCCAGCAGTTACAGGGCCATATCTGATAAAGCTTTCTTT.

The genes are TRBV11-2 and TRBJ2-7; a possible D gene is TRBD2 (6 bases). The germline gives CDR1 SGHAT, CDR2 FQNNGV. CDR3 length equals 13 residues. The V gene lost 5 bases and the J gene lost 6 bases, with 14 bases spanning the gap. CDR3 region: CASSAGYPGEQYF. The CDR3 DNA is TGTGCCAGCAGCGCGGGGTACCCGGGCGAGCAGTACTTC.

The gene calls are TRBV6-1 and TRBJ1-6; 7 bases fit TRBD1. The CDR3 has 16 amino acids. Germline V gene sequence: CDR1 MNHNS, CDR2 SASEGT. V shed 4 bases and J 0 bases; nucleotides not matched to a gene: 3. The CDR3 nucleotides read TGTGCCAGCAGTGCGACAGGGCGCTCCTATAATTCACCCCTCCACTTT. Translation gives CASSATGRSYNSPLHF.

This clonotype was observed at least ten times. This chain links TRBV7-2 with TRBJ1-1, with D hard to call. Germline loops: CDR1 SGHTA, CDR2 FQGNSA. Trimming shortened V by 5 bases and J by 2 bases, and 9 bases separated the two germline ends. The CDR3 consists of 13 residues. The CDR3 sequence: CASSPMGNTEAFF. CDR3 bases: TGTGCCAGCAGCCCGATGGGAAACACTGAAGCTTTCTTT.

J is TRBJ2-4 and V is TRBV28; tentative D call: TRBD1 (5 bases). The CDR3 contains 15 residues. CDR1 MDHEN and CDR2 SYDVKM come from the germline V gene. V was pared by 4 bases and J by 7 bases, with 17 bases between. CDR3 region: CASSSPGRVLNIQYF. Written as DNA, the CDR3 is TGTGCCAGCAGTTCCCCCGGCAGGGTGTTGAACATTCAGTACTTC.

This clonotype showed up just a few times. The chain has TRBV28 and TRBJ2-3, with D uncertain. The CDR3 spans 12 residues. Trimming took off 6 bases at V and 7 bases at J, with 11 bases between the two ends. Germline V gene lookup returns CDR1 MDHEN and CDR2 SYDVKM. CDR3 in amino acids: CASSQQGYTQYF. As DNA, the CDR3 is TGTGCCAGCAGCCAACAAGGTTATACGCAGTATTTT.

There are a few counts of this clonotype. The chain combines TRBV12-5 with TRBJ2-1; 12 bases are a match to TRBD2. This CDR3 has 16 amino acids. Germline values: CDR1 LGHNT, CDR2 FRNRAP. The V gene end was trimmed by 4 bases and the J gene end by 9 bases; junction bases not matched to a gene: 10. The chain's CDR3 is CASGSTRLAGEGEQFF. The CDR3 DNA follows: TGTGCTAGTGGTTCCACCCGACTAGCGGGAGAAGGTGAGCAGTTCTTC.

V usage is TRBV18 and J usage is TRBJ1-1; a possible D gene is TRBD1 (5 bases). Trimming cost V 3 bases and J 2 bases, with 16 bases left between them. In germline, CDR1 is KGHSH, CDR2 LQKENI. The CDR3 extends over 16 amino acids. The CDR3 coding sequence is TGTGCCAGCTCACCGCGAATCCGGGACGGCAACACTGAAGCTTTCTTT. This sequence encodes CASSPRIRDGNTEAFF.

V is TRBV5-4 and J is TRBJ2-2; TRBD2 matches at 7 bases. The CDR3 spans 17 residues. J was trimmed by 6 bases and V by 1 base; bases with no gene match: 12. CDR1 and CDR2 from the germline V gene are SGHNT and YYREEE (reference sequence). DNA of the CDR3: TGTGCCAGCAGCTTGCCCATGGTAGCGGGCCGCCCCGGGGAGCTGTTTTTT. This gives the protein CASSLPMVAGRPGELFF.

This chain connects TRBV12-3 or TRBV12-4 to TRBJ1-5, with D tentatively TRBD1 (5 bases). The ends were cut back, 8 bases at V and 4 bases at J, with 15 bases in the middle. The CDR3 consists of 14 residues. The CDR3 DNA reads TGTGCCAGCTCCCCGGTCGGGGGGAATCAGCCCCAGCATTTT. Translation: CASSPVGGNQPQHF.

This clonotype was seen only a few times. The chain combines TRBV6-6 with TRBJ1-5; TRBD1 is a possible D gene (6 bases). Trimming shortened V by 2 bases and J by 3 bases, and 14 bases separated the two germline ends. Germline lookup yields CDR1 MNHNY and CDR2 SVGAGI (reference sequence). This CDR3 has 16 residues. In DNA, the CDR3 is TGTGCCAGCAGTTACCGGGCCAGGGGTTCCAATCAGCCCCAGCATTTT. Translating gives CASSYRARGSNQPQHF.

The table lists this clonotype with a few counts. The chain joins TRBV19 to TRBJ2-3; 10 bases match TRBD2. This CDR3 spans 15 amino acids. V was clipped by 3 bases and J by 3 bases; unmatched bases: 3. Germline CDR1 is LNHDA and CDR2 is SQIVND (reference sequence). The CDR3: CASSIGTSATDTQYF. The CDR3 region has the DNA TGTGCCAGTAGTATTGGGACTAGCGCTACAGATACGCAGTATTTT.

This clonotype was observed a few times. V is TRBV28 and J is TRBJ1-2; TRBD1 might be the D (5 bases). Germline V gene sequence: CDR1 MDHEN, CDR2 SYDVKM. V was pared by 10 bases and J by 4 bases, with 13 bases between. This CDR3 has 12 residues. The chain's CDR3 is CATGTEIYGYTF. CDR3 sequence (DNA): TGTGCCACCGGGACGGAAATCTATGGCTACACCTTC.

The V and J genes are TRBV28 and TRBJ2-1; D is undetermined. Germline CDR1 is MDHEN and CDR2 is SYDVKM. This CDR3 is built from 11 residues. Trimming left V 6 bases short and J 8 bases short, with 8 bases between. CDR3 in amino acids: CASRIADEQFF. The CDR3 bases are TGTGCCAGCAGAATAGCAGATGAGCAGTTCTTC.

The gene calls are TRBV24-1 and TRBJ2-3, with 9 bases that match TRBD1. In germline, CDR1 is KGHDR, CDR2 SFDVKD. This CDR3 region has 15 residues. V was pared by 4 bases and J by 1 base, with 2 bases of the junction left unmatched. CDR3: CATSERTGGTDTQYF. The CDR3 DNA sequence: TGTGCCACCAGTGAACGGACAGGGGGCACAGATACGCAGTATTTT.

The J gene is TRBJ2-5, the V gene TRBV19; the D gene is possibly TRBD2 (5 bases). V lost 7 bases, J lost 2 bases, and 14 bases lay in between. The germline V gene encodes CDR1 LNHDA and CDR2 SQIVND (reference sequence). The CDR3 consists of 14 residues. CDR3: CASNYGNPQETQYF. CDR3 nucleotide sequence: TGTGCCAGTAACTACGGGAACCCGCAAGAGACCCAGTACTTC.

This chain joins TRBV27 and TRBJ2-1; unclear D gene. The CDR3 runs 12 residues. With 7 bases removed from V and 7 bases from J, the gap between germline ends came to 11 bases. The germline V gene encodes CDR1 MNHEY and CDR2 SMNVEV (reference sequence). This CDR3 reads CASTANFNEQFF. The CDR3 DNA sequence: TGTGCCAGCACCGCAAATTTTAATGAGCAGTTCTTC.

This clonotype was seen at least ten times. The V gene is TRBV12-3 or TRBV12-4, the J gene TRBJ1-1; D is undetermined. The CDR3 totals 13 residues. V gave up 7 bases and J gave up 6 bases, with 15 bases separating them. The CDR3 bases are TGTGCCAGCACAAATGCTCCATCCCCTGAAGCTTTCTTT. Translated: CASTNAPSPEAFF.

V is TRBV10-3 and J is TRBJ2-1; 9 positions agree with TRBD1. J lost 4 bases, V lost 8 bases, and 6 bases had no gene match. The germline CDR1 and CDR2 sequences are ENHRY and SYGVKD. This CDR3 is 14 amino acids long. CDR3 sequence (DNA): TGTGCCATCGGGGTGGGACAGGGTTACAATGAGCAGTTCTTC. Translation: CAIGVGQGYNEQFF.

The genes are TRBV18 and TRBJ1-6; D gene unclear. The CDR3 loop spans 14 amino acids. Germline CDR1 and CDR2: KGHSH and LQKENI. Trimming pared 0 bases from V and 7 bases from J, leaving 7 bases between. CDR3 DNA sequence: TGTGCCAGCTCACCACCAACAGCAAATTCACCCCTCCACTTT. Its translation is CASSPPTANSPLHF.

This clonotype was counted many times. V usage is TRBV11-3 and J usage is TRBJ2-1; 7 positions agree with TRBD2. CDR1 is SGHNT and CDR2 is YENEEA in the germline V gene. V shed 3 bases and J 4 bases; nucleotides not matched to a gene: 12. The CDR3 sequence is 17 residues long. CDR3 region: CASSLTNIAGHYNEQFF. As DNA, the CDR3 is TGTGCCAGCAGCTTGACCAACATAGCGGGCCATTACAATGAGCAGTTCTTC.